The rows below give T cell receptor beta chains drawn from one sample of a study of cytomegalovirus exposure and HLA in healthy donors. Clones were read by immunoSEQ multiplex PCR, and TCRdb kept only the in-frame ones, dropping some. The repertoire holds about 140,000 clones, with about 74% as singletons. Sequencing was done on a sample of PBMCs. These TCRs come from a male donor in good health and CMV-seronegative. CDR3s include the opening cysteine and the closing phenylalanine or tryptophan. The D gene is left open where the match is weak. Size values are once, few and many counts, or a class for expanded clones, and some rows have none.

J gene: TRBJ2-3
clone size: few
D gene: NA
V gene: TRBV29-1
CDR3 protein: CSVVPRRNSDTQYF
CDR3 DNA: TGCAGCGTTGTGCCCCGCAGGAACTCAGATACGCAGTATTTT

J gene: TRBJ1-3
clone size: NA
D gene: NA
V gene: TRBV5-6
CDR3 protein: CASSSSPSGNTIYF
CDR3 DNA: TGTGCCAGCAGCTCATCCCCCTCTGGAAACACCATATATTTT

J gene: TRBJ2-1
clone size: NA
D gene: TRBD2
V gene: TRBV11-2
CDR3 protein: CASSLSYRLAGDNEQFF
CDR3 DNA: TGTGCCAGCAGCTTAAGTTATAGACTAGCGGGCGACAATGAGCAGTTCTTC

J gene: TRBJ2-1
clone size: NA
D gene: TRBD1
V gene: TRBV6-1
CDR3 protein: CASSVGQVSSYNEQFF
CDR3 DNA: TGTGCCAGCAGTGTGGGACAGGTGAGCTCCTACAATGAGCAGTTCTTC

J gene: TRBJ2-7
clone size: NA
D gene: TRBD1
V gene: TRBV28
CDR3 protein: CASSLPGTGTIYEQYF
CDR3 DNA: TGTGCCAGCAGTCTACCCGGGACAGGGACGATCTACGAGCAGTACTTC

J gene: TRBJ2-1
clone size: NA
D gene: TRBD1
V gene: TRBV28
CDR3 protein: CASNEERGPNEQFF
CDR3 DNA: TGTGCCAGCAACGAGGAGAGGGGGCCCAATGAGCAGTTCTTC

J gene: TRBJ1-2
clone size: few
D gene: TRBD1
V gene: TRBV19
CDR3 protein: CASSLTGPTYGYTF
CDR3 DNA: TGTGCCAGTAGCCTGACAGGGCCGACCTATGGCTACACCTTC

J gene: TRBJ2-3
clone size: NA
D gene: TRBD2
V gene: TRBV27
CDR3 protein: CASSFYSGRTDTQYF
CDR3 DNA: TGTGCCAGCAGTTTTTATAGCGGGAGAACAGATACGCAGTATTTT

J gene: TRBJ2-5
clone size: NA
D gene: NA
V gene: TRBV27
CDR3 protein: CASGGTWETQYF
CDR3 DNA: TGTGCCAGCGGGGGGACCTGGGAGACCCAGTACTTC

J gene: TRBJ1-5
clone size: once
D gene: TRBD1
V gene: TRBV7-9
CDR3 protein: CASSLGTGANQPQHF
CDR3 DNA: TGTGCCAGCAGCCTTGGGACAGGGGCTAATCAGCCCCAGCATTTT

J gene: TRBJ1-3
clone size: NA
D gene: NA
V gene: TRBV2
CDR3 protein: CASTWGDSGNTIYF
CDR3 DNA: TGTGCCAGCACTTGGGGGGACTCTGGAAACACCATATATTTT

J gene: TRBJ2-3
clone size: NA
D gene: NA
V gene: TRBV2
CDR3 protein: CASSESRSETDTQYF
CDR3 DNA: TGTGCCAGCAGTGAAAGTCGGTCCGAAACAGATACGCAGTATTTT

J gene: TRBJ1-3
clone size: once
D gene: TRBD1
V gene: TRBV4-3
CDR3 protein: CASSLDRTGNGNTIYF
CDR3 DNA: TGCGCCAGCAGCCTTGATCGGACAGGGAATGGAAACACCATATATTTT

J gene: TRBJ1-5
clone size: NA
D gene: NA
V gene: TRBV6-1
CDR3 protein: CASSRGQYSNQPQHF
CDR3 DNA: TGTGCCAGCAGTCGCGGACAGTATAGCAATCAGCCCCAGCATTTT

J gene: TRBJ1-1
clone size: NA
D gene: NA
V gene: TRBV10-3
CDR3 protein: CAISVTGNTEAFF
CDR3 DNA: TGTGCCATCAGTGTGACAGGGAACACTGAAGCTTTCTTT

J gene: TRBJ2-1
clone size: NA
D gene: TRBD2
V gene: TRBV9
CDR3 protein: CASSVAGLAGGRGEQFF
CDR3 DNA: TGTGCCAGCAGCGTAGCGGGACTAGCGGGAGGAAGAGGTGAGCAGTTCTTC

J gene: TRBJ2-1
clone size: NA
D gene: TRBD2
V gene: TRBV27
CDR3 protein: CASSFLAGGLNNEQFF
CDR3 DNA: TGTGCCAGCAGTTTCTTAGCGGGAGGGCTAAACAATGAGCAGTTCTTC

J gene: TRBJ1-2
clone size: few
D gene: TRBD1
V gene: TRBV28
CDR3 protein: CASSLSRGSSNYGYTF
CDR3 DNA: TGTGCCAGCAGTTTAAGCAGGGGGAGTAGTAACTATGGCTACACCTTC

J gene: TRBJ2-1
clone size: NA
D gene: TRBD1
V gene: TRBV5-1
CDR3 protein: CASSLGGTEYNEQFF
CDR3 DNA: TGCGCCAGCAGCTTGGGAGGGACAGAGTACAATGAGCAGTTCTTC

J gene: TRBJ2-5
clone size: NA
D gene: NA
V gene: TRBV2
CDR3 protein: CASIFGSSGPSEQYF
CDR3 DNA: TGTGCCAGCATTTTCGGGTCCAGCGGACCTTCTGAGCAGTACTTC

J gene: TRBJ2-7
clone size: few
D gene: TRBD2
V gene: TRBV27
CDR3 protein: CASSARHFSGTSGAYEQYF
CDR3 DNA: TGTGCCAGCAGTGCCCGACACTTTTCCGGGACTAGCGGCGCCTACGAGCAGTACTTC

J gene: TRBJ1-3
clone size: medium-sized
D gene: TRBD1
V gene: TRBV6-6
CDR3 protein: CASSPQGVSGNTIYF
CDR3 DNA: TGTGCCAGCAGTCCCCAGGGGGTCTCTGGAAACACCATATATTTT

J gene: TRBJ1-2
clone size: NA
D gene: TRBD1
V gene: TRBV7-9
CDR3 protein: CASSQQTGGNGYTF
CDR3 DNA: TGTGCCAGCAGCCAACAGACAGGGGGCAATGGCTACACCTTC

J gene: TRBJ2-5
clone size: NA
D gene: TRBD1
V gene: TRBV25-1
CDR3 protein: CASSEFGNRGIGETQYF
CDR3 DNA: TGTGCCAGCAGTGAATTTGGGAACAGGGGGATCGGAGAGACCCAGTACTTC

J gene: TRBJ2-7
clone size: once
D gene: TRBD2
V gene: TRBV19
CDR3 protein: CASSTSGGSSYEQYF
CDR3 DNA: TGTGCCAGTAGTACAAGCGGGGGGAGCTCCTACGAGCAGTACTTC

J gene: TRBJ2-1
clone size: NA
D gene: TRBD2
V gene: TRBV11-2
CDR3 protein: CASSFSSGGPSYLF
CDR3 DNA: TGTGCCAGCAGCTTTTCTAGCGGGGGGCCCTCCTACCTCTTC

J gene: TRBJ2-7
clone size: NA
D gene: TRBD1
V gene: TRBV5-6
CDR3 protein: CASRRGQGSSYEQYF
CDR3 DNA: TGTGCCAGCAGACGCGGACAGGGGAGCTCCTACGAGCAGTACTTC

J gene: TRBJ2-3
clone size: few
D gene: TRBD2
V gene: TRBV5-1
CDR3 protein: CASSLGAGGGTDTQYF
CDR3 DNA: TGCGCCAGCAGCTTGGGAGCGGGGGGCGGCACAGATACGCAGTATTTT

J gene: TRBJ2-5
clone size: NA
D gene: TRBD2
V gene: TRBV5-1
CDR3 protein: CASSPGTSRETQYF
CDR3 DNA: TGCGCCAGCAGCCCAGGGACTAGCCGGGAGACCCAGTACTTC

J gene: TRBJ2-3
clone size: few
D gene: NA
V gene: TRBV7-9
CDR3 protein: CASSLRGASTDTQYF
CDR3 DNA: TGTGCCAGCAGCTTACGAGGAGCAAGCACAGATACGCAGTATTTT

J gene: TRBJ2-5
clone size: NA
D gene: TRBD2
V gene: TRBV27
CDR3 protein: CASSLWPLAGQETQYF
CDR3 DNA: TGTGCCAGCAGTTTATGGCCCCTAGCGGGCCAAGAGACCCAGTACTTC

J gene: TRBJ2-1
clone size: NA
D gene: TRBD2
V gene: TRBV7-6
CDR3 protein: CASSLEASGSSYNEQFF
CDR3 DNA: TGTGCCAGCAGCTTAGAGGCTAGCGGGAGCTCCTACAATGAGCAGTTCTTC

J gene: TRBJ1-6
clone size: NA
D gene: TRBD1
V gene: TRBV7-9
CDR3 protein: CASSSDRAPLHF
CDR3 DNA: TGTGCCAGCAGCTCTGACAGGGCACCCCTCCACTTT

J gene: TRBJ1-1
clone size: NA
D gene: NA
V gene: TRBV5-1
CDR3 protein: CASSSEGRGTAKAFF
CDR3 DNA: TGCGCCAGCAGCTCCGAGGGGAGGGGGACTGCGAAAGCTTTCTTT

J gene: TRBJ2-1
clone size: few
D gene: TRBD1
V gene: TRBV5-1
CDR3 protein: CASSSTGTGYNEQFF
CDR3 DNA: TGCGCCAGCAGCTCCACAGGGACAGGCTACAATGAGCAGTTCTTC

J gene: TRBJ1-1
clone size: NA
D gene: NA
V gene: TRBV7-2
CDR3 protein: CASSSGFRVNTEAFF
CDR3 DNA: TGTGCCAGCAGCTCCGGCTTCAGGGTGAACACTGAAGCTTTCTTT

J gene: TRBJ2-7
clone size: once
D gene: NA
V gene: TRBV6-6
CDR3 protein: CASRPDFVEGYEQYF
CDR3 DNA: TGTGCCAGCAGGCCCGACTTTGTGGAGGGCTACGAGCAGTACTTC

J gene: TRBJ2-4
clone size: NA
D gene: TRBD1
V gene: TRBV30
CDR3 protein: CAGTVKNIQYF
CDR3 DNA: TGTGCCGGGACAGTGAAAAACATTCAGTACTTC

J gene: TRBJ2-7
clone size: NA
D gene: TRBD2
V gene: TRBV7-2
CDR3 protein: CASSATGTSVYEQYF
CDR3 DNA: TGTGCCAGCAGCGCGACCGGGACTAGCGTTTACGAGCAGTACTTC

J gene: TRBJ2-1
clone size: few
D gene: NA
V gene: TRBV5-8
CDR3 protein: CASSLSGEVDEQFF
CDR3 DNA: TGTGCCAGCAGCTTGTCGGGAGAGGTGGATGAGCAGTTCTTC

J gene: TRBJ1-2
clone size: NA
D gene: TRBD1
V gene: TRBV6-4
CDR3 protein: CASKQGQGTVDYGYTF
CDR3 DNA: TGTGCCAGCAAACAAGGACAGGGGACTGTGGACTATGGCTACACCTTC

J gene: TRBJ2-3
clone size: NA
D gene: NA
V gene: TRBV5-5
CDR3 protein: CASSFGSTRQDTQYF
CDR3 DNA: TGTGCCAGCAGCTTCGGTTCCACGAGACAAGATACGCAGTATTTT

J gene: TRBJ1-1
clone size: NA
D gene: NA
V gene: TRBV7-9
CDR3 protein: CASSWSTSYTEAFF
CDR3 DNA: TGTGCCAGCAGCTGGAGTACCTCGTACACTGAAGCTTTCTTT

J gene: TRBJ1-2
clone size: NA
D gene: TRBD1
V gene: TRBV18
CDR3 protein: CASSPTGVTGYHGYTF
CDR3 DNA: TGTGCCAGCTCACCAACGGGGGTGACAGGGTACCATGGCTACACCTTC

J gene: TRBJ1-1
clone size: few
D gene: NA
V gene: TRBV11-3
CDR3 protein: CASSLVQGNTEAFF
CDR3 DNA: TGTGCCAGCAGCTTAGTACAGGGTAACACTGAAGCTTTCTTT